This is a list of T cell receptor beta chains from one sample in a study of shared clonotypes between healthy human individuals. The method was immunoSEQ multiplex PCR; TCRdb's version includes in-frame clones alone and lacks a portion of them. The sample records about 2 million clones, about 94% being singletons. The sample was naive CD8+ T cells sorted from blood. The source of these receptors is a man younger than 35 in good health. CDR3s include the opening cysteine and the closing phenylalanine or tryptophan. The order of the fields is V gene, J gene, CDR3 protein.

V: TRBV9; J: TRBJ2-1; CDR3: CASRAESSYNEQFF
V: TRBV7-9; J: TRBJ2-5; CDR3: CASSPREGGEKETQYF
V: TRBV5-8; J: TRBJ2-5; CDR3: CASNLRVQETQYF
V: TRBV25-1; J: TRBJ2-4; CDR3: CASSELQQGGGDIQYF
V: TRBV10-1; J: TRBJ2-3; CDR3: CARLERGSTDTQYF
V: TRBV15; J: TRBJ2-5; CDR3: CATSREAEQETQYF
V: TRBV19; J: TRBJ2-7; CDR3: CASSIVPGRSSYEQYF
V: TRBV27; J: TRBJ1-1; CDR3: CASSSTPGSTEAFF
V: TRBV7-9; J: TRBJ2-1; CDR3: CASSLESLAGQFF
V: TRBV11-2; J: TRBJ2-7; CDR3: CASSLWGPSYEQYF
V: TRBV5-5; J: TRBJ1-5; CDR3: CASSSGTYSNQPQHF
V: TRBV29-1; J: TRBJ1-1; CDR3: CSVHGQGPPNTEAFF
V: TRBV27; J: TRBJ2-7; CDR3: CASGQGQGGLEQYF
V: TRBV27; J: TRBJ2-7; CDR3: CASSLRQGAEQYF
V: TRBV30; J: TRBJ2-3; CDR3: CAWNQQAGGTQYF
V: TRBV13; J: TRBJ1-1; CDR3: CASSLENARAEAFF
V: TRBV28; J: TRBJ2-5; CDR3: CASSPYSQETQYF
V: TRBV15; J: TRBJ2-3; CDR3: CATSSTLAGGPGSTDTQYF
V: TRBV2; J: TRBJ2-1; CDR3: CASRYTSEQFF
V: TRBV7-9; J: TRBJ2-2; CDR3: CASTRQGVNTGELFF
V: TRBV27; J: TRBJ2-3; CDR3: CASSLSPGTGMVGDTQYF
V: TRBV7-9; J: TRBJ1-4; CDR3: CASTSLGDYPTTGEKLFF
V: TRBV5-8; J: TRBJ2-7; CDR3: CASGIGTGSYEQYF
V: TRBV4-1; J: TRBJ1-6; CDR3: CASSQDGDRYNSPLHF
V: TRBV18; J: TRBJ1-1; CDR3: CASSPVGGRNTEAFF
V: TRBV6-5; J: TRBJ2-7; CDR3: CASSYSAGESFYEQYF
V: TRBV6-1; J: TRBJ2-2; CDR3: CASSDVVPNTGELFF
V: TRBV28; J: TRBJ1-1; CDR3: CASSWDTGGNTEAFF
V: TRBV7-9; J: TRBJ2-5; CDR3: CASNSGEETQYF